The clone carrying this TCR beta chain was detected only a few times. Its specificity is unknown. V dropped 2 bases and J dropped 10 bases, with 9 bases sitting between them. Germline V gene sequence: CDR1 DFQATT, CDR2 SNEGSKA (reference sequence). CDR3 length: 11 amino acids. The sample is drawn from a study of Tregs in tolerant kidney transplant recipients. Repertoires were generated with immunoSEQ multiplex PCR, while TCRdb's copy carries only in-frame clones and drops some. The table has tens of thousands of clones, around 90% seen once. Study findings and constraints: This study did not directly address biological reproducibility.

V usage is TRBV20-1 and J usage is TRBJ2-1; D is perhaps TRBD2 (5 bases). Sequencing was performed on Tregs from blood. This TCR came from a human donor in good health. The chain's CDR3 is CSARNPGEQFF. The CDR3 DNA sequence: TGCAGTGCTAGAAATCCGGGAGAGCAGTTCTTC.